The present entry profiles one T cell receptor beta chain with its context. This clonotype has a handful of counts. It has no known antigen specificity. No quality values exist for individual bases; no much larger clone is one base distant. Receptor amplification or capture employed PCR. At the Johns Hopkins FTIC core, DNA from the cultured CD4+ T cells underwent TCR sequencing with the Oncomine TCR Beta short-read assay. Genomic DNA was extracted from the cultured CD4+ T cells with the QIAamp micro DNA kit. Oncomine TCR Beta libraries from cultured CD4+ T cells were pooled with unique dual indexes and sequenced on an Illumina iSeq 100. As for the original processing: Non-productive sequences were filtered out, and CDR3s that did not start with C, did not end with F or W, or were shorter than 7 amino acids were discarded. Antigen-specific clonotypes were identified with the MANAFEST web application by comparing peptide-stimulated wells with reference and other culture wells. To be called positive, a clone needed an FDR below 0.05, an odds ratio above 5, and a productive frequency above 0.1% in at least two of three replicate wells. A clonotype was classed as cross-reactive if the clonotype showed significant expansion both in SARS-CoV-2 spike wells and in at least one common cold coronavirus spike condition. Similarity between CDR3 sequences was evaluated in R version 3.6.1 using Levenshtein distances (stringdist) and unrooted phylogenetic trees (ape). The public reads were quality trimmed at Q25 with fastp and then assembled into clones with MiXCR by TCRdb, keeping productive beta chains. Records with the same CDR3 protein are collapsed into one entry carrying the most frequent genes and DNA. V and J calls and clone size were set by TCRdb, not the authors. The sample table contains some 15,000 distinct CDR3 sequences; only one count was recorded for about half of them. 10% to 15% of the sample goes to the ten largest clones.

The CDR1 and CDR2 encoded by the germline V gene (reference sequence) are DFQATT and SNEGSKA. The CDR3 measures 12 amino acids from cysteine to phenylalanine. Left in the record is the CDR3 DNA by itself, 36 bases read in frame from the first base. From V the trimming removes 4 bases and from J it removes 2 bases, while the gene matches leave 1 base of the junction unaccounted for. This record belongs to a study of vaccination and CD4 T cells after COVID-19 (dated by TCRdb to between 2022 and 2023). Some background on the complete study: SARS-CoV-2 positivity had been established in the convalescent patients by nasal swab PCR, and mild disease was recorded in some 10 of these patients and severe disease in one. Six males and four females were included in the convalescent cohort, with two Hispanic individuals, seven Caucasians, two Asians and one multiracial person represented. In control cultures, a CEFX viral epitope pool was used as positive control, an HIV-1 Nef peptide pool was used as negative control, or no peptide was added. Post-COVID blood samples from convalescent patients were collected a median of about 110 days after diagnosis, with a range of 35 to 161 days. The cultures were stimulated with overlapping spike peptide pools from SARS-CoV-2 and from the common cold coronaviruses HCoV-NL63, HCoV-OC43 and HCoV-229E. Post-vaccine blood samples were obtained a median of approximately 74 days after the second vaccine dose, with a range of 14 to 241 days. Participants received two doses of either the Pfizer-BioNTech BNT162b2 vaccine (n=8) or the Moderna mRNA-1273 vaccine (n=2). The spike-specific CD4+ TCR repertoire was compared before and after mRNA vaccination in over nine COVID-19 convalescent patients and a few infection-naive healthy vaccine recipients.

Overall study outcomes, separate from this receptor: The median number of SARS-CoV-2-reactive clonotypes rose from 21 after infection to around 40 after vaccination, but the change was not significant. Relatively few convalescent patients were included in the study, and early timepoints after natural infection were not analyzed. In convalescent patients, a median around 86% of post-vaccine SARS-CoV-2-reactive clones were detected only after vaccination, and vaccine-specific priming was suggested by this finding. Nearly all vaccine-specific clones in convalescent patients (304 of 307) were mono-reactive for SARS-CoV-2 spike rather than cross-reactive with common cold coronaviruses.

The intended sense of this specimen's treatment or condition label: approximately nine-day PBMC culture with coronavirus spike peptide pools or control peptides (ViraFEST assay). To expand antigen-specific T cells with peptide pools and then pick out the expanded clonotypes through TCR sequencing, the study relied on the ViraFEST assay. The positive SARS-CoV-2 PCR tests of the convalescent patients were dated from March to December 2020, before the Alpha, Beta and Delta variants emerged in the United States. Each well held roughly 2 million PBMCs cultured in IMDM containing approximately 5% human AB serum and around 9.2 IU/ml IL-2, with 7.5 to 10 ug/ml peptide pools added. Half of the culture medium was replaced with fresh IL-2-containing medium on days 3 and 7. After ten to eleven days of culture, CD4+ T cells were isolated by negative selection using the EasySep CD4+ T cell isolation kit. Ficoll-Paque Plus gradient centrifugation was used to isolate PBMCs from whole blood, and the isolated PBMCs were then either used fresh or cryopreserved at -140C. Culture conditions were generally each tested in triplicate wells.

What was sequenced was CD4+ T cells from blood, cultured in vitro. The receptor's source is a human donor who had recovered from COVID-19. The chain couples TRBV20-1 to TRBJ2-5, with 7 junctional bases fitting TRBD1. The CDR3 corresponds to CSAKTGQETQYF. The DNA reads as follows: TGCAGTGCTAAGACAGGGCAAGAGACCCAGTACTTC.